This entry lists 21 T cell receptor beta chains sequenced from one sample in a study of memory CD4+ T cells and cytomegalovirus serostatus (dated by TCRdb to 2018 to 2020). A FACSAria II was used to sort memory CD4+ T cells, defined as single viable CD3+CD4+CD8-CD45RO+ cells. Library creation used the immunoSEQ multiplex PCR assay. This immuneACCESS table, as held by TCRdb, lists in-frame sequences with V and J called but not all clones. Of the missing ones, under half trace to an unresolved V gene in checked studies; the others have no known cause. A total of fewer than 75,000 clones appear in this sample, roughly four fifths of them only once. Around 0.83% of the sample is in the top ten clones. Sequenced material: memory CD4+ T cells from blood. The receptor set was obtained from an adult in good health and CMV-seronegative.

The V and J genes are TRBV7-2 and TRBJ2-5; D unresolved. CDR1 is SGHTA, CDR2 FQGNSA, per germline. V lost 5 bases, J lost 5 bases, and 12 bases lay in between. The CDR3 has 13 amino acids. As DNA, the CDR3 is TGTGCCAGCAGCCGCGGAGAGAGGGAGACCCAGTACTTC. Amino acids: CASSRGERETQYF.

This chain links TRBV7-6 with TRBJ1-1; the D gene is possibly TRBD1 (5 bases). Between the trimmed V and J ends, which lost 5 bases and 3 bases, there was a span of 16 bases. The germline gives CDR1 SGHVS, CDR2 FNYEAQ. The CDR3 spans 15 residues. Here the CDR3 DNA reads TGTGCCAGCAGCACCCTCGGGGCCGAGGACACTGAAGCTTTCTTT. Its translation is CASSTLGAEDTEAFF. Combining the CDR3 with reference TRBV7-6 and TRBJ1-1 gives the whole variable domain GAGVSQSPRYKVTKRGQDVALRCDPISGHVSLYWYRQALGQGPEFLTYFNYEAQQDKSGLPNDRFSAERPEGSISTLTIQRTEQRDSAMYRCASSTLGAEDTEAFFGQGTRLTVV.

This clone came up a few times. The V and J genes are TRBV7-2 and TRBJ2-1; the match to TRBD2 covers 7 bases. Germline-derived CDR1 and CDR2 are SGHTA and FQGNSA. The CDR3 has 15 amino acids. Trimming removed 4 bases from V and 9 bases from J; junction bases left unmatched: 12. CDR3 protein: CASSSDDGGFGEQFF. CDR3 sequence (DNA): TGTGCCAGCAGCTCAGATGACGGGGGGTTTGGTGAGCAGTTCTTC.

This sequence joins TRBV30 and TRBJ1-3, with TRBD1 as a possible D gene (6 bases). CDR1 and CDR2 from the germline V gene are GTSNPN and SVGIG (reference sequence). CDR3 size: 12 residues. The V gene lost 4 bases and the J gene lost 3 bases, with 7 bases spanning the gap. The CDR3 here is CAWKGDGNTIYF. The CDR3 nucleotides read TGTGCCTGGAAGGGGGATGGAAACACCATATATTTT.

V is TRBV23-1 and J is TRBJ2-5; possibly TRBD2 for D (5 bases). TRBV23-1 is noted as an ORF with a role that remains uncertain. V was clipped by 7 bases and J by 1 base, with 13 bases between them. CDR3 length: 14 residues. CDR3: CASKSGELQETQYF. CDR3 sequence (DNA): TGCGCCAGCAAAAGCGGAGAGCTCCAAGAGACCCAGTACTTC.

The chain recombines TRBV18 with TRBJ1-4; 9 bases fit TRBD1. The CDR3 has 14 amino acids. The V and J ends lost 3 bases and 7 bases, in that order; junction bases with no gene match: 3. In germline, CDR1 is KGHSH, CDR2 LQKENI. Written as DNA, the CDR3 is TGTGCCAGCTCACCCGCGACAGGGGGTGAAAAACTGTTTTTT. Residues: CASSPATGGEKLFF. Full variable domain (outside the CDR3, taken from reference TRBV18 and TRBJ1-4): NAGVMQNPRHLVRRRGQEARLRCSPMKGHSHVYWYRQLPEEGLKFMVYLQKENIIDESGMPKERFSAEFPKEGPSILRIQQVVRGDSAAYFCASSPATGGEKLFFGSGTQLSVL.

The table lists this clone with a few counts. The chain employs TRBV7-9 and TRBJ2-7; 9 nucleotides line up with TRBD2. The CDR3 extends over 14 amino acids. Trimming removed 7 bases from V and 2 bases from J; junction bases left unmatched: 6. CDR1 and CDR2 from the germline V gene are SEHNR and FQNEAQ (reference sequence). The CDR3 reads CASTPLAGPYEQYF. In DNA, the CDR3 is TGTGCCAGCACCCCCCTAGCGGGGCCCTACGAGCAGTACTTC.

The CDR3 nucleotides read TGTGCCAGCAGCTCGATCAGTGGAAACACCATATATTTT. This sequence encodes CASSSISGNTIYF. The gene calls are TRBV5-6 and TRBJ1-3; the D is unclear. Per the germline V gene, CDR1 is SGHDT and CDR2 is YYEEEE. The V end lost 3 bases, the J end lost 3 bases, and 7 bases lay between the germline ends. The CDR3 totals 13 residues. Variable domain in full (rest from reference TRBV5-6 and TRBJ1-3): DAGVTQSPTHLIKTRGQQVTLRCSPKSGHDTVSWYQQALGQGPQFIFQYYEEEERQRGNFPDRFSGHQFPNYSSELNVNALLLGDSALYLCASSSISGNTIYFGEGSWLTVV.

V and J are TRBV7-8 and TRBJ2-3, with 12 bases matching TRBD1. Germline V gene sequence: CDR1 SGHVS, CDR2 FQNEAQ. V shed 9 bases and J 4 bases; nucleotides not matched to a gene: 2. The CDR3 contains 13 residues. DNA of the CDR3: TGTGCCAGTGGGACAGGGGGCTCAGATACGCAGTATTTT. Encoded protein: CASGTGGSDTQYF.

This chain links TRBV6-5 with TRBJ1-6, with D possibly TRBD1 on 5 matching bases. V was clipped by 2 bases and J by 6 bases, with 8 bases between them. The CDR3 is made up of 14 amino acids. Germline-derived CDR1 and CDR2 are MNHEY and SVGAGI. CDR3 DNA: TGTGCCAGCAGTTACGAGGGGACTAATTCACCCCTCCACTTT. Its translation: CASSYEGTNSPLHF.

The V gene is TRBV14, the J gene TRBJ2-1; no reliable D call. Germline V CDR1 and CDR2: SGHDN, FVKESK. This CDR3 comprises 15 residues. Trimming took off 4 bases at V and 0 bases at J, with 10 bases between the two ends. The CDR3 nucleotides read TGTGCCAGCAGCCCGCGGTATTCCTCCTACAATGAGCAGTTCTTC. It codes for CASSPRYSSYNEQFF.

The chain carries TRBV4-1 and TRBJ1-5; the D is unclear. This CDR3 spans 18 amino acids. In germline, CDR1 is MGHRA, CDR2 YSYEKL. V was shortened by 1 base and J by 0 bases, with 16 bases between the two germline ends. CDR3 residues: CASSQGLWAKTSNQPQHF. The CDR3 nucleotides are TGCGCCAGCAGCCAAGGCTTATGGGCGAAAACTAGCAATCAGCCCCAGCATTTT.

This rearrangement joins TRBV2 to TRBJ1-4; D is perhaps TRBD1 (6 bases). CDR3 size: 14 residues. The germline V and J ends were trimmed by 3 bases and 6 bases, with 11 bases remaining between them. Germline CDR1 is SNHLY and CDR2 is FYNNEI. CDR3 residues: CASSEKGVYEKLFF. The CDR3 DNA sequence: TGTGCCAGCAGTGAGAAGGGGGTCTATGAAAAACTGTTTTTT.

V is TRBV28 and J is TRBJ2-3; 7 bases line up with TRBD1. Losses at the gene ends were 1 base for V and 8 bases for J; bases not matched to a gene: 6. The germline V gene has CDR1 MDHEN and CDR2 SYDVKM. The CDR3 is made up of 14 amino acids. CDR3 nucleotide sequence: TGTGCCAGCAGTTTATTTCGACAGGGCTCTACGCAGTATTTT. It yields the protein CASSLFRQGSTQYF.

This rearrangement joins TRBV5-6 to TRBJ2-1; D perhaps matches TRBD2 (6 bases). Trimming stripped 5 bases from V and 5 bases from J, with 14 bases between. The germline V gene encodes CDR1 SGHDT and CDR2 YYEEEE. The CDR3 runs 14 residues. The CDR3 bases are TGTGCCAGCAGTCCCGCTCCTAGCGACAATGAGCAGTTCTTC. It encodes CASSPAPSDNEQFF.

V and J are TRBV19 and TRBJ1-5; D gene uncertain. The CDR3 extends over 16 amino acids. V lost 5 bases and J 0 bases, leaving 14 bases between the germline ends. CDR1 and CDR2 (germline): LNHDA, SQIVND (reference sequence). CDR3: CASSPPDRISNQPQHF. Written as DNA, the CDR3 is TGTGCCAGTAGTCCACCCGACCGGATTAGCAATCAGCCCCAGCATTTT.

This clone appeared a single time. J is TRBJ2-3 and V is TRBV14; tentatively, D is TRBD1 (6 bases). V dropped 4 bases and J dropped 2 bases, with 13 bases sitting between them. Germline loops: CDR1 SGHDN, CDR2 FVKESK. The CDR3 is 15 residues long. The CDR3 region has the DNA TGTGCCAGCAGCCCCCGAGGGGGTCCCACAGATACGCAGTATTTT. Its translation is CASSPRGGPTDTQYF.

This rearrangement joins TRBV2 to TRBJ1-5; no clear D. Germline values: CDR1 SNHLY, CDR2 FYNNEI. This CDR3 is built from 13 residues. Trimming left V 8 bases short and J 5 bases short, with 13 bases between. The CDR3 spells CASAYEAHQPQHF. CDR3 bases: TGTGCCAGCGCGTACGAGGCCCATCAGCCCCAGCATTTT.

The gene calls are TRBV5-1 and TRBJ1-1; the match to TRBD1 covers 7 bases. The CDR3 has 14 residues. With 1 base clipped from V and 5 bases from J, the junction kept 5 bases outside the gene matches. The germline V gene has CDR1 SGHRS and CDR2 YFSETQ. The CDR3: CASSLYRGGTEAFF. In DNA form, the CDR3 reads TGCGCCAGCAGCTTGTACAGGGGAGGAACTGAAGCTTTCTTT.

J is TRBJ2-5 and V is TRBV6-6; a possible D gene is TRBD2 (5 bases). The J call may be wrong; the DNA end is better matched by TRBJ2-7. Germline loops: CDR1 MNHNY, CDR2 SVGAGI (reference sequence). CDR3 length: 15 amino acids. CDR3 residues: CASTRGLREFYEQYF. The DNA of the CDR3 is TGTGCCAGCACCAGAGGACTTAGGGAGTTCTACGAGCAGTACTTC.

The genes are TRBV6-5 and TRBJ1-2, with a tentative D call TRBD1 (6 bases). Trimming removed 6 bases at V and 8 bases at J, with 25 bases between. The length of the CDR3 is 16 residues. Germline loops: CDR1 MNHEY, CDR2 SVGAGI. The CDR3 protein is CASSYIRQVNPSGYTF. The CDR3 DNA sequence: TGTGCCAGCAGCTACATACGACAGGTCAACCCTTCAGGCTACACCTTC.